The 30 T cell receptor beta chains in this list originate from one sample, sequenced in a study of blood T cell repertoires in COVID-19. Sequencing was performed with immunoSEQ multiplex PCR; in TCRdb, only in-frame clones are kept and a portion is missing. The sample records about 62,000 clones, around 88% being singletons. The material sequenced was peripheral blood. The receptors come from a human donor in a cohort sampled during active COVID-19.

Only a few counts were recorded for this clone. The rearrangement uses TRBV4-1 and TRBJ1-1, with 8 bases lining up with TRBD1. The V segment lost 3 bases and the J segment 4 bases; nucleotides outside the gene matches: 7. Germline lookup yields CDR1 MGHRA and CDR2 YSYEKL. This CDR3 spans 15 amino acids. The CDR3: CASSQAYRGTTEAFF. In DNA form, the CDR3 reads TGCGCCAGCAGCCAGGCTTACAGGGGGACCACTGAAGCTTTCTTT.

V gene TRBV7-3 combines with J gene TRBJ1-1; the match to TRBD1 covers 10 bases. Trimming removed 2 bases from V and 3 bases from J; junction bases left unmatched: 9. CDR1 is SGHTA and CDR2 is FQGTGA in the germline V gene. CDR3 length: 17 amino acids. The CDR3 is CASSLFSLDRGDTEAFF. The CDR3 DNA sequence: TGTGCCAGCAGCTTATTTAGTCTGGACAGGGGGGACACTGAAGCTTTCTTT.

The chain couples TRBV27 to TRBJ1-5; 7 bases fit TRBD1. V lost 2 bases and J lost 1; bases outside the gene matches: 17. There are 20 residues in the CDR3. Germline assignment: CDR1 MNHEY and CDR2 SMNVEV (reference sequence). CDR3 sequence reads: CASSLSGGQGVRQSNQPQHF. Here the CDR3 DNA reads TGTGCCAGCAGTTTAAGTGGGGGCCAGGGGGTCCGCCAGAGCAATCAGCCCCAGCATTTT.

The chain uses TRBV27 and TRBJ2-3, with a weak D call TRBD2 (7 bases). The V end was cut by 2 bases, the J end by 6 bases, with 21 bases between. The CDR3 runs 17 residues. Germline CDR1 MNHEY, CDR2 SMNVEV (reference sequence). In DNA, the CDR3 is TGTGCCAGCAGTTTAAAAGTCACCGGACTAGGGGGTGATACGCAGTATTTT. Translation gives CASSLKVTGLGGDTQYF.

The rearrangement joins TRBV6-4 to TRBJ1-1; D might be TRBD1 (5 bases). The CDR3 length is 14 residues. With 2 bases removed from V and 1 base from J, the gap between germline ends came to 8 bases. Germline-derived CDR1 and CDR2 are MRHNA and SNTAGT. CDR3 coding DNA: TGTGCCAGCAGTGACGGGGCAGAGAACACTGAAGCTTTCTTT. It yields the protein CASSDGAENTEAFF.

The CDR3 loop is CASSQSSSGANVLTF. CDR3 DNA sequence: TGTGCCAGCTCACAAAGCTCATCTGGGGCCAACGTCCTGACTTTC. The chain is built from TRBV18 and TRBJ2-6, with D unclear. The ends were cut back, 4 bases at V and 1 base at J, with 8 bases in the middle. The CDR3 extends over 15 amino acids. CDR1 is KGHSH and CDR2 is LQKENI in the germline V gene. Using reference TRBV18 and TRBJ2-6 for the parts outside the CDR3, the full variable domain is NAGVMQNPRHLVRRRGQEARLRCSPMKGHSHVYWYRQLPEEGLKFMVYLQKENIIDESGMPKERFSAEFPKEGPSILRIQQVVRGDSAAYFCASSQSSSGANVLTFGAGSRLTVL.

The rearrangement joins TRBV29-1 to TRBJ1-4, with D possibly TRBD1 on 5 matching bases. The CDR3 spans 14 residues. The V end was cut by 4 bases, the J end by 0 bases, with 9 bases between. Germline-derived CDR1 and CDR2 are SQVTM and ANQGSEA. The CDR3 is CSVAGFATNEKLFF. The CDR3 DNA reads as TGCAGCGTTGCAGGGTTTGCAACTAATGAAAAACTGTTTTTT.

The J gene is TRBJ1-1, the V gene TRBV5-6; no firm D call. V lost 4 bases and J 0 bases, leaving 10 bases between the germline ends. CDR1 is SGHDT, CDR2 YYEEEE, per germline. This CDR3 spans 14 amino acids. CDR3 amino acids: CASSLQVMNTEAFF. The DNA of the CDR3 is TGTGCCAGCAGCCTCCAGGTAATGAACACTGAAGCTTTCTTT.

The chain carries TRBV5-5 and TRBJ1-1, with 8 bases identical to TRBD1. V trimming: 1 base; J trimming: 1 base; junction bases outside the gene matches: 6. The germline V gene has CDR1 SGHKS and CDR2 YYEKEE (reference sequence). This CDR3 has 16 amino acids. The CDR3, as DNA: TGTGCCAGCAGCTTGTCGTTGGACAGGGCGAACACTGAAGCTTTCTTT. Translated: CASSLSLDRANTEAFF.

This clone was seen only once. The chain links TRBV3-1 (or the pseudogene TRBV3-2) to TRBJ1-6; 7 bases fit TRBD1. CDR1 LGHDT and CDR2 YNNKEL come from the germline V gene (reference sequence). V was pared by 4 bases and J by 6 bases, with 3 bases of the junction left unmatched. This CDR3 contains 14 residues. The CDR3 DNA is TGTGCCAGCAGCCCGGGGACAGCTAATTCACCCCTCCACTTT. Its protein is CASSPGTANSPLHF.

The genes are TRBV6-5 and TRBJ2-2; tentative D call: TRBD1 (6 bases). The CDR3 is made up of 13 amino acids. V dropped 6 bases and J dropped 4 bases, with 9 bases sitting between them. Germline values: CDR1 MNHEY, CDR2 SVGAGI. The CDR3 bases are TGTGCCAGCAGAAAGGGGGTCACCGGGGAGCTGTTTTTT. Amino acids: CASRKGVTGELFF.

J is TRBJ2-1 and V is TRBV27; tentative D call: TRBD2 (5 bases). This CDR3 contains 17 residues. Per germline, CDR1 MNHEY and CDR2 SMNVEV (reference sequence). Trimming took off 0 bases at V and 0 bases at J, with 12 bases between the two ends. The CDR3 bases are TGTGCCAGCAGTTTATCGATGGCGGGCCGCTCCTACAATGAGCAGTTCTTC. Protein: CASSLSMAGRSYNEQFF.

This chain connects TRBV19 to TRBJ2-7, with 13 bases identical to TRBD2. Trimming at V came to 6 bases and at J to 6 bases, leaving 14 bases not matched to a gene. CDR3 length: 17 amino acids. In germline, CDR1 is LNHDA, CDR2 SQIVND (reference sequence). The CDR3 DNA reads as TGTGCCAGTAGCAGCCTCCGCGGACTAGCGGGAGATGTCGAGCAGTACTTC. Translation gives CASSSLRGLAGDVEQYF. The variable domain in full, completed from reference TRBV19 and TRBJ2-7, reads DGGITQSPKYLFRKEGQNVTLSCEQNLNHDAMYWYRQDPGQGLRLIYYSQIVNDFQKGDIAEGYSVSREKKESFPLTVTSAQKNPTAFYLCASSSLRGLAGDVEQYFGPGTRLTVT.

CDR3 DNA sequence: TGTGCCAGCAGCGAGGGACTAGCGCAAGAGACCCAGTACTTC. This gives the protein CASSEGLAQETQYF. The chain is built from TRBV7-9 and TRBJ2-5; 10 bases are a match to TRBD2. This CDR3 contains 14 residues. Germline V gives CDR1 SEHNR, CDR2 FQNEAQ (reference sequence). Losses at the gene ends were 5 bases for V and 2 bases for J; bases not matched to a gene: 2.

This clone has only one observation. This chain connects TRBV7-8 to TRBJ1-5; TRBD1 matches at 7 bases. Germline CDR1 SGHVS, CDR2 FQNEAQ. Trimming cost V 1 base and J 4 bases; bases outside gene matches: 4. The CDR3 has 15 residues. CDR3 amino acids: CASSLVAGGNQPQHF. DNA for the CDR3: TGTGCCAGCAGCTTAGTAGCAGGGGGGAATCAGCCCCAGCATTTT.

The J gene is TRBJ2-7, the V gene TRBV27, with 10 bases identical to TRBD2. Germline lookup yields CDR1 MNHEY and CDR2 SMNVEV (reference sequence). This CDR3 is 17 amino acids long. V was pared by 2 bases and J by 3 bases, with 10 bases of the junction left unmatched. This CDR3 reads CASSLRLAGASIYEQYF. The CDR3 bases are TGTGCCAGCAGTTTAAGGCTAGCGGGAGCCTCTATCTACGAGCAGTACTTC.

This rearrangement joins TRBV10-3 to TRBJ2-1, with D tentatively TRBD2 (6 bases). This CDR3 is built from 13 residues. Germline loops: CDR1 ENHRY, CDR2 SYGVKD. V was shortened by 6 bases and J by 6 bases, with 12 bases between the two germline ends. The CDR3 sequence is CAIRGGESNEQFF. Written as DNA, the CDR3 is TGTGCCATCAGAGGCGGGGAGAGCAATGAGCAGTTCTTC.

V usage is TRBV19 and J usage is TRBJ1-2, with 7 bases that match TRBD1. The germline V gene encodes CDR1 LNHDA and CDR2 SQIVND (reference sequence). The CDR3 has 14 residues. The V and J ends lost 5 bases and 4 bases, in that order; junction bases with no gene match: 7. Written as DNA, the CDR3 is TGTGCCAGTAGTGACCGGGACAGAATCTATGGCTACACCTTC. Translating it yields CASSDRDRIYGYTF.

CDR3: CASSLQGADTGELFF. The CDR3 DNA reads as TGTGCCAGCAGCCTACAGGGGGCGGACACCGGGGAGCTGTTTTTT. This chain connects TRBV3-1 (or the pseudogene TRBV3-2) to TRBJ2-2, with TRBD1 matching over 9 bases. CDR1 and CDR2 from the germline V gene are LGHDT and YNNKEL (reference sequence). The CDR3 consists of 15 residues. After removal of 4 bases from V and 3 bases from J, the junction contained 3 bases not matched to a gene.

This clone was detected a few times. The V gene is TRBV2, the J gene TRBJ1-4; D is ambiguous. Trimming removed 6 bases from V and 3 bases from J, with 8 bases in between. The length of the CDR3 is 13 residues. The germline gives CDR1 SNHLY, CDR2 FYNNEI. DNA for the CDR3: TGTGCCAGCAGGAGACTGCCTAATGAAAAACTGTTTTTT. Translated: CASRRLPNEKLFF.

The chain couples TRBV3-1 (or the pseudogene TRBV3-2) to TRBJ2-1; TRBD1 matches at 9 bases. Looked up from germline, CDR1 is LGHDT and CDR2 is YNNKEL (reference sequence). There are 12 residues in the CDR3. The trim removed 3 bases at V and 12 bases at J, leaving 3 bases unmatched. The CDR3 DNA reads as TGTGCCAGCAGCCATGACAGGGGGTCGCAGTTCTTC. This gives the protein CASSHDRGSQFF.

This clone showed up just a few times. The J gene is TRBJ1-5, the V gene TRBV19; 7 nucleotides agree with TRBD1. The length of the CDR3 is 16 residues. Germline V gene lookup returns CDR1 LNHDA and CDR2 SQIVND (reference sequence). Germline trimming cut 5 bases from V and 7 bases from J; bases unmatched to any gene: 14. The CDR3 sequence: CASSARDRKSRQPQHF. The DNA for the CDR3 is TGTGCCAGTAGTGCCCGGGACAGAAAATCGAGACAGCCCCAGCATTTT.

The chain combines TRBV4-1 with TRBJ2-7, with D possibly TRBD1 on 6 matching bases. V was pared by 1 base and J by 2 bases, with 15 bases between. Germline CDR1 reads MGHRA; CDR2 reads YSYEKL. The CDR3 extends over 16 amino acids. CDR3 nucleotide sequence: TGCGCCAGCAGCCAAGTCTTTAGGGACAATCCCTACGAGCAGTACTTC. This translates into CASSQVFRDNPYEQYF.

The rearrangement joins TRBV18 to TRBJ2-2; 14 bases match TRBD2. Germline-derived CDR1 and CDR2 are KGHSH and LQKENI. The ends lost 4 bases at V and 7 bases at J; junction bases unmatched: 14. The length of the CDR3 is 19 residues. The CDR3 region has the DNA TGTGCCAGCTCACAAAAAATTCCCGGGACTAGCGGGAGTGACGGGGAGCTGTTTTTT. It specifies CASSQKIPGTSGSDGELFF.

The rearrangement links TRBV5-1 to TRBJ1-2; 11 positions match TRBD1. Germline CDR1 and CDR2: SGHRS and YFSETQ. This CDR3 is built from 15 residues. V trimming: 4 bases; J trimming: 6 bases; junction bases outside the gene matches: 8. CDR3 protein: CASSPGQGAFDGYTF. The CDR3 coding sequence is TGCGCCAGCAGCCCAGGACAGGGGGCGTTTGATGGCTACACCTTC.

This chain uses TRBV5-1 with TRBJ2-5; D uncertain. The CDR3 runs to 14 residues. Germline V CDR1 and CDR2: SGHRS, YFSETQ. The ends were cut back, 1 base at V and 2 bases at J, with 9 bases in the middle. The CDR3 sequence: CASSLFVQQETQYF. The CDR3 coding sequence is TGCGCCAGCAGCTTGTTCGTACAGCAAGAGACCCAGTACTTC. Together with reference TRBV5-1 and TRBJ2-5, the CDR3 gives the full variable domain: KAGVTQTPRYLIKTRGQQVTLSCSPISGHRSVSWYQQTPGQGLQFLFEYFSETQRNKGNFPGRFSGRQFSNSRSEMNVSTLELGDSALYLCASSLFVQQETQYFGPGTRLLVL.

This clone was observed a single time. The chain links TRBV5-8 to TRBJ2-3, with TRBD2 as a possible D gene (6 bases). The CDR3 sequence is 15 residues long. V dropped 0 bases and J dropped 0 bases, with 8 bases sitting between them. Per germline, CDR1 SGHTS and CDR2 YDEGEE. The CDR3 spells CASSLVLASTDTQYF. CDR3 DNA sequence: TGTGCCAGCAGCTTGGTACTAGCTAGCACAGATACGCAGTATTTT.

J is TRBJ2-2 and V is TRBV6-5; 8 bases align to TRBD1. The junction had 7 bases not matched to a gene; V was cut back by 6 bases and J by 4 bases. In germline, CDR1 is MNHEY, CDR2 SVGAGI. CDR3 length: 15 residues. For the CDR3, the DNA is TGTGCCAGCAGGCCTCAGGGGGCAATCACCGGGGAGCTGTTTTTT. It encodes CASRPQGAITGELFF.

V usage is TRBV19 and J usage is TRBJ2-1; possible D gene TRBD2, 5 bases. The length of the CDR3 is 15 residues. Germline lookup yields CDR1 LNHDA and CDR2 SQIVND (reference sequence). The V end lost 1 base, the J end lost 3 bases, and 10 bases lay between the germline ends. DNA for the CDR3: TGTGCCAGTAGTATAGCCGGGAACCTCTACAATGAGCAGTTCTTC. Its translation is CASSIAGNLYNEQFF.

This clone has more than one count but fewer than ten. The chain combines TRBV14 with TRBJ2-1, with 9 bases matching TRBD2. Germline values: CDR1 SGHDN, CDR2 FVKESK. With V trimmed by 3 bases and J by 10 bases, 4 bases remained unmatched. This CDR3 has 13 residues. The CDR3 DNA reads as TGTGCCAGCAGCCAGGGACTAGCTCGGGAGCAGTTCTTC. Encoded protein: CASSQGLAREQFF.